This T cell receptor (beta chain) came from a study of tissue T cells after allogeneic stem cell transplantation. Germline V gene sequence: CDR1 SGHND, CDR2 FRSKSL. The ends were cut back, 6 bases at V and 1 base at J, with 3 bases in the middle. CDR3 length: 12 residues. Sequencing used immunoSEQ multiplex PCR; TCRdb keeps in-frame clones, though not all of them. This sample has 8,500 to 9,000 clones; 35% to 50% occur once, and the top ten carry roughly 1.5%. A word on this clone: Gene and germline names: mouse. The missing CDR3 end, 1 residue past where the read stops, is filled in from the germline J gene.

Time point denoted: mouse harvest day 7 after allogeneic transplant. Each mouse received 10^7 T-cell-depleted marrow cells plus 10^6 splenic CD5+ T cells by tail vein. This chain links TRBV15 with TRBJ2-2; D is unresolved. The clonotype originates from a female BALB/c mouse given C57BL/6 T cells with graft-versus-host disease after an allogeneic hematopoietic cell transplant. Source material: skin. The CDR3 DNA, read in part, is TGTGCCAGCAGCATAAACACCGGGCAGCTCTAC. Protein: CASSINTGQLY. In full, the CDR3 is CASSINTGQLYF.